A single T cell receptor (beta chain) is shown here with its context. Which antigen it targets is not known. No much larger clonotype is one base removed from it; base qualities were not supplied. Library preparation was by the immunoSEQ multiplex PCR assay. The authors' analysis ran thus. To diagnose cytomegalovirus status from the catalog of TCR beta chain sequences, a statistical classification framework was built. This immuneACCESS table, as held by TCRdb, lists in-frame sequences with V and J called but not all clones. Of the missing ones, under half trace to an unresolved V gene in checked studies; the others have no known cause. V and J calls and clone size come straight from that table; D and trimming were deduced from the DNA. This sample is represented by around 350,000 clones; around 86% of them were singletons. About 0.8% of the sample comes from the top ten. Separate from the approximately 700-subject first cohort, the validation cohort of over 90 subjects was the group to which the donors belonged.

From cysteine to phenylalanine, the CDR3 is 16 amino acids long. Kept here is only the CDR3 DNA, which spans 48 bases and is read in frame from base 1. For this chain, trimming is 5 bases at the V end and 1 base at the J end, and the number of junction bases without a gene match is 7. From the germline V gene, CDR1 is SGHVS and CDR2 is FNYEAQ. The sample comes from a study of cytomegalovirus exposure and HLA in healthy donors (dated by TCRdb to the late 2010s). With regard to the full study: According to a later analysis, the roughly 120 validation repertoires were produced on the same platform as the 666 repertoires of the first cohort. In addition to the first cohort of 500 to 850 subjects, a separate validation cohort of about 120 different subjects was used. The study was designed to test whether signatures of past pathogen exposure could be identified by cataloging public T cell receptors. The study combined high-throughput TCR immunosequencing, statistical association of individual TCRs with disease status, and machine learning to predict cytomegalovirus infection status. Overall study results and their limits: The study gave a list of some 150 TCR beta chains associated with cytomegalovirus. The classifier was reported to diagnose cytomegalovirus status with high specificity and sensitivity in both the original and validation cohorts. Three of the identified cytomegalovirus-associated TCR beta chains were confirmed in vitro to be specific for cytomegalovirus antigens. According to the authors, the approach could potentially be generalized to other disease states and immunological phenotypes. A later analysis lacked HLA typing for the validation cohort, so it scored co-occurrence in that cohort across all 130 or so repertoires. In a later analysis, TCRs clustered in the first cohort were found to also tend to co-occur in the approximately 120 validation repertoires, with around 94% of cluster scores above 0. Most TCR sequences were observed very rarely across donors, whereas some public TCRs were present in many individuals.

This chain joins TRBV7-6 to TRBJ2-5; the junction holds 10 bases that match TRBD2. The sequence derives from a woman between 18 and 29 years old in good health and CMV-seronegative. The specimen sequenced was PBMCs. The DNA sequence is TGTGCCAGCAGCGCGTCTAGCGGGGGAATCCAAGAGACCCAGTACTTC. This translates into CASSASSGGIQETQYF.